One sample yielded the 15 T cell receptor beta chains listed below, sequenced in a study of T cell repertoires in aging, cancer and after chemotherapy. Amplification of TCR beta used genomic DNA extracted from peripheral blood. Multiplex touch-down PCR with TRB-A/B primers amplified rearranged V-D-J TRB sequences. A single record per CDR3 protein comes from TCRdb applying MiXCR to the multiplex PCR reads. The table shows 15,000 to 20,000 distinct CDR3 sequences, with over 35% occurring only once. The sequencing input was blood. The receptors were sampled from a human donor with a solid tumor.

In this sample, this clonotype turned up a few times. The rearrangement links TRBV6-1 to TRBJ1-2; no reliable D call. V dropped 1 base and J dropped 7 bases, with 13 bases sitting between them. The CDR3 extends over 14 amino acids. Per germline, CDR1 MNHNS and CDR2 SASEGT. CDR3 nucleotide sequence: TGTGCCAGCAGTGAAGTTCCCCCCTACGCTGGCTACACCTTC. Amino acids: CASSEVPPYAGYTF.

This chain links TRBV7-3 with TRBJ2-3; TRBD1 matches at 9 bases. V was clipped by 4 bases and J by 4 bases; unmatched bases: 6. The CDR3 contains 15 residues. CDR1 is SGHTA and CDR2 is FQGTGA in the germline V gene. The CDR3, as DNA: TGTGCCAGCAGCTACAGACAGGGGGGCGCAGATACGCAGTATTTT. It is translated as CASSYRQGGADTQYF.

The chain employs TRBV6-5 and TRBJ1-5, with 10 bases aligning to TRBD1. Germline V lookup: CDR1 MNHEY, CDR2 SVGAGI. After removal of 4 bases from V and 4 bases from J, the junction contained 4 bases not matched to a gene. The CDR3 length is 15 residues. In DNA, the CDR3 is TGTGCCAGCAGTTTTCGACAGGGGGCTAATCAGCCCCAGCATTTT. This codes for CASSFRQGANQPQHF.

This clonotype was counted a single time. This sequence joins TRBV14 and TRBJ2-4; D gene ambiguous. The V gene's germline CDR1 is SGHDN and CDR2 FVKESK. With 1 base removed from V and 2 bases from J, the gap between germline ends came to 3 bases. CDR3 length: 13 amino acids. Here the CDR3 reads CASSQGTKNIQYF. In DNA form, the CDR3 reads TGTGCCAGCAGCCAAGGTACCAAAAACATTCAGTACTTC.

This chain uses TRBV24-1 with TRBJ2-1, with D tentatively TRBD1 (5 bases). The CDR3 totals 14 residues. Between the trimmed V and J ends, which lost 4 bases and 8 bases, there was a span of 14 bases. Germline CDR1 KGHDR, CDR2 SFDVKD. CDR3 DNA: TGTGCCACCAGTGACCCTGGGGCCCGGGATGAGCAGTTCTTC. Its protein is CATSDPGARDEQFF.

The chain uses TRBV30 and TRBJ2-1; perhaps TRBD1 as D (6 bases). Trimming cost V 0 bases and J 3 bases, with 9 bases left between them. The CDR3 loop spans 14 amino acids. Germline assignment: CDR1 GTSNPN and CDR2 SVGIG (reference sequence). CDR3 amino acids: CAWSVGRGYNEQFF. The CDR3 coding sequence is TGTGCCTGGAGTGTAGGCAGGGGCTACAATGAGCAGTTCTTC.

This clonotype was recorded a few times. V and J are TRBV18 and TRBJ1-5; the D is unclear. Germline V gives CDR1 KGHSH, CDR2 LQKENI. CDR3 length equals 14 residues. Trimming shortened V by 4 bases and J by 1 base, and 8 bases separated the two germline ends. The CDR3 DNA sequence: TGTGCCAGCTCACTCGGAAGGAGCAATCAGCCCCAGCATTTT. Its protein is CASSLGRSNQPQHF.

Concerning this clonotype: The DNA is left out, because the CDR3 cannot be placed on it with certainty; the CDR3 is given as TCRdb lists it. The V gene is TRBV5-6, the J gene TRBJ2-7; TRBD1 is the table's D call and was not checked against the DNA. Inclusive of both ends, the CDR3 amounts to 20 amino acids. Germline V CDR1 and CDR2: SGHDT, YYEEEE. CDR3: CASSIYLCSVWAPGSYEQYF.

Concerning this clonotype: A read error may account for a junction end that differs from germline. The chain joins TRBV19 to TRBJ2-1, with 8 bases lining up with TRBD2. CDR1 is LNHDA and CDR2 is SQIVND in the germline V gene (reference sequence). The CDR3 totals 16 residues. The CDR3 DNA sequence: TGTGCCAGTAGTATGGCAAGCGGGGGCCAGTACAATAAGCAGTTCTTC. It specifies CASSMASGGQYNKQFF.

This clonotype was detected a few times. The gene calls are TRBV18 and TRBJ1-5; D is uncertain. Per the germline V gene, CDR1 is KGHSH and CDR2 is LQKENI. V shed 2 bases and J shed 3 bases, with 11 bases lying between them. CDR3 length: 15 residues. This CDR3 is CASSPDSGPNQPQHF. The CDR3 DNA reads as TGTGCCAGCTCACCAGACTCCGGCCCCAATCAGCCCCAGCATTTT.

Relative to its sample, this clonotype is medium-sized. CDR3 sequence: CASSPDRDSDTQYF. The CDR3 DNA sequence: TGTGCCAGTAGCCCTGACAGGGACTCAGATACGCAGTATTTT. The genes are TRBV19 and TRBJ2-3; D is perhaps TRBD1 (7 bases). Germline CDR1 reads LNHDA; CDR2 reads SQIVND (reference sequence). Deletions cut 6 bases from V and 4 bases from J, with 14 bases between. This CDR3 comprises 14 residues.

This clonotype was detected only a few times. The chain carries TRBV29-1 and TRBJ2-2; D is possibly TRBD1 (6 bases). Germline V gene lookup returns CDR1 SQVTM and CDR2 ANQGSEA. The CDR3 is made up of 15 amino acids. The V and J ends lost 4 bases and 8 bases respectively, with 20 bases between them. The DNA of the CDR3 is TGCAGCGTTGGGGGCGGAAACAGGGACGGGGGGGAGCTGTTTTTT. Its protein product is CSVGGGNRDGGELFF.

This clonotype has just a few counts. The rearrangement joins TRBV6-5 to TRBJ1-5, with D tentatively TRBD1 (6 bases). Germline CDR1 is MNHEY and CDR2 is SVGAGI. CDR3 length: 14 amino acids. Between the trimmed V and J ends, which lost 5 bases and 4 bases, there was a span of 12 bases. CDR3 loop: CASSLGQPNQPQHF. The CDR3 DNA is TGTGCCAGCAGTCTCGGACAGCCAAATCAGCCCCAGCATTTT.

This clonotype was picked up one time. The rearrangement joins TRBV28 to TRBJ1-5; D not resolved. The CDR3 length is 14 residues. Germline assignment: CDR1 MDHEN and CDR2 SYDVKM. V dropped 3 bases and J dropped 5 bases, with 11 bases sitting between them. The CDR3 here is CASSFPSDYQPQHF. CDR3 in DNA: TGTGCCAGCAGTTTCCCCAGTGACTATCAGCCCCAGCATTTT.

This clonotype was counted only a few times. V and J are TRBV12-3 or TRBV12-4 and TRBJ2-7; the D gene is possibly TRBD1 (5 bases). This CDR3 spans 12 amino acids. V was pared by 6 bases and J by 0 bases, with 6 bases between. The CDR3 coding sequence is TGTGCCAGCAGAGGGGTCTCCTACGAGCAGTACTTC. This gives the protein CASRGVSYEQYF.